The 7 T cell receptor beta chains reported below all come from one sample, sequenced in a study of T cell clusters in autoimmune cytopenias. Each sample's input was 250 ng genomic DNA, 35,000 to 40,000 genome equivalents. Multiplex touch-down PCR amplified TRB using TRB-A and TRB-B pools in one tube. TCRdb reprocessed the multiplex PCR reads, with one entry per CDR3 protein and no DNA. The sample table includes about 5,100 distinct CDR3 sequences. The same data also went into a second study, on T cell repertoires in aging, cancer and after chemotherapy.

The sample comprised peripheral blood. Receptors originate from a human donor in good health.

The CDR3 sequence is CASSRGGSPSYNEQFF. The chain couples TRBV19 to TRBJ2-1; the TCRdb D gene call, TRBD2, has no DNA to confirm it. The CDR3 length is 16 residues. Germline V gene sequence: CDR1 LNHDA, CDR2 SQIVND (reference sequence). The entire variable domain, with the rest obtained from reference TRBV19 and TRBJ2-1, is as follows: DGGITQSPKYLFRKEGQNVTLSCEQNLNHDAMYWYRQDPGQGLRLIYYSQIVNDFQKGDIAEGYSVSREKKESFPLTVTSAQKNPTAFYLCASSRGGSPSYNEQFFGPGTRLTVL.

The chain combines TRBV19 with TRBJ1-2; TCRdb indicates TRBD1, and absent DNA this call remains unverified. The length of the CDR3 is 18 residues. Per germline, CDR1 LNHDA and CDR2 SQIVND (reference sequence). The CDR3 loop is CASSWPLGRTSRSYGYTF.

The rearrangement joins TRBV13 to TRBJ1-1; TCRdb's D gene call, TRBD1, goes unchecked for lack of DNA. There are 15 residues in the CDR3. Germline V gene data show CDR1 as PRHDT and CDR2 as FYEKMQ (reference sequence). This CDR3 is CASSLVFSGGRRAFF.

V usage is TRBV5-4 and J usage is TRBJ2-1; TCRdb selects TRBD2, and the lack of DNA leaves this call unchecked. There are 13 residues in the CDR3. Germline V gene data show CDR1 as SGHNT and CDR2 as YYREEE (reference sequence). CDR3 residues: CASSRGGTNEQFF.

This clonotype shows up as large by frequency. The CDR3 is CASSFAVKPGANVLTF. The chain carries TRBV19 and TRBJ2-6. CDR3 length: 16 amino acids. Per germline, CDR1 LNHDA and CDR2 SQIVND (reference sequence).

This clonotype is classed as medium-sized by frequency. The CDR3 spells CAWSVWGGEQYF. This chain connects TRBV30 to TRBJ2-7; as DNA is missing, the TRBD1 call by TCRdb cannot be tested. The CDR3 has 12 residues. Germline assignment: CDR1 GTSNPN and CDR2 SVGIG (reference sequence).

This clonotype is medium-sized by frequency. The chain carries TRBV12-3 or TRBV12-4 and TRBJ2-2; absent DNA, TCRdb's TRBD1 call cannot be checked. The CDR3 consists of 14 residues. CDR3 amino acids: CASEWGSVTGELFF.